This T cell receptor (beta chain) appears in the sequencing data of a study of OX40 agonist ivuxolimab in advanced cancers. Study results and limitations: Those patients achieving a partial response at 0.1-3.0 mg/kg showed among the lowest clonal expansion.

This CDR3 contains 16 residues. Concerning this clone: The antigen is undetermined.

TCRdb's copy holds only in-frame clones and misses some; the assay was immunoSEQ multiplex PCR. The sample holds about 58,000 clones, more than 80% seen once. V and J are TRBV1 and TRBJ2-7. TRBV1 is given as a pseudogene. The sequence was collected from an adult with an advanced solid tumor such as melanoma, head and neck, liver or kidney cancer. The starting material was CD4+ or CD8+ T cells sorted from blood, obtained in a trial of the OX40 agonist ivuxolimab. The CDR3 reads CTSSPVGRPPYGEQYV. The CDR3 DNA is TGCACCAGCAGCCCCGTTGGACGGCCCCCCTACGGCGAGCAGTACGTC.